This T cell receptor (beta chain) was captured by sequencing in a study of chemoradiotherapy in HPV16-positive cancers. Study-level background: Candidate HPV-specific clones and shared TCR motifs came from two HPV16-positive patients.

Clones were read by immunoSEQ multiplex PCR, and TCRdb kept only the in-frame ones, dropping some. Seen here are about 22,000 clones, 85% to 90% observed once, and the top ten hold approximately 6.2%. Samples were taken several times over chemoradiotherapy. V dropped 8 bases and J dropped 3 bases, with 13 bases sitting between them. The CDR3 is made up of 13 amino acids. In germline, CDR1 is SNHLY, CDR2 FYNNEI. The sequence was obtained from a human donor with HPV-associated anogenital cancer. The input for sequencing was blood, taken from a patient who underwent chemoradiotherapy. V gene TRBV2 combines with J gene TRBJ1-1, with a possible D match to TRBD1 (5 bases). CDR3 sequence (DNA): TGTGCCAGCGGGGGATGGGGGGACACTGAAGCTTTCTTT. Its protein is CASGGWGDTEAFF.